The entry below gives a single T cell receptor (beta chain) sequence along with its context. Original methodology: Cell counts per sample came from amplifying reference gene primers. Generated by immunoSEQ multiplex PCR, the TCRdb table keeps only in-frame clones and is missing some. V and J calls and clone size are given by that table; D and trimming were obtained from the DNA. The sample records a few hundred thousand clones, roughly 85% being singletons. These data come from a study of blood T cell repertoires in COVID-19. Across the study: Researchers got acute and convalescent COVID-19 samples from the United States, Italy and Spain.

The sequenced sample was peripheral blood. This receptor was obtained from a woman under 30 with acute or convalescent COVID-19.

The CDR3 region is CASSLGGEQYF. CDR3 nucleotide sequence: TGTGCCAGCAGTCTGGGGGGCGAGCAGTACTTC. The J gene is TRBJ2-7, the V gene TRBV6-5; weak D call: TRBD2 (6 bases). This CDR3 is 11 amino acids long. The V gene lost 5 bases and the J gene lost 6 bases, with 8 bases spanning the gap. Germline CDR1 is MNHEY and CDR2 is SVGAGI.